Listed here is a single T cell receptor beta chain. This receptor's antigen is unknown. The germline gene is not matched at one end of the junction; a read error may be the cause. The data were obtained in a study of molecular identifiers for immune sequencing clone quantification listed by TCRdb under 2018. Study-wide context: For a replicate experiment, the RNA from either about 20,000 or 100,000 naive CD8 T cells was divided into five aliquots, and four of those aliquots went on to sequencing. This methods study benchmarked molecular-identifier clustering-based TCR repertoire sequencing (MIDCIRS) and TCR RNA copy counting, using CD8 T cells to do so.

Libraries of naive CD8 T cells were built from anywhere between roughly 18,000 and 1,000,000 sorted cells, with 10%, 30% or 50% of the purified RNA used. Naive CD8 T cells were FACS-sorted as CD8+CD4-CCR7+CD45RA+ on a BD FACSAria II into RLT Plus buffer. Detection sensitivity was tested by spiking Jurkat RNA equal to around 11 TCR copies' worth into samples containing about 17,000-1,000,000 naive CD8 T cells. CD8 T cells were enriched with RosetteSep CD8+ T Cell Enrichment Cocktail and Ficoll-Paque, followed by ACK red cell lysis. Taken from cysteine to phenylalanine, the CDR3 has 13 residues. The DNA shown is the 39-base CDR3, in frame from base 1. The germline V gene specifies MNHEY as CDR1 and SVGEGT as CDR2. The library was generated by PCR. The sequencing machine was an Illumina HiSeq 4000. Bulk TCR libraries were made following a previously described method, with the TCR primers given in Table S5. The Qiagen AllPrep DNA/RNA kit was used to purify total RNA. Before analysis, reads from multiple sequencing runs of one library were combined. The paper's processing steps were these. Only reads with exact TCR constant sequence were kept, trimmed to 150 nt, and grouped by their 12-nt molecular barcodes. Reads inside each barcode group were sub-clustered using a 15% Levenshtein threshold, and a quality-weighted consensus sequence was constructed for each RNA molecule. Non-functional sequences were excluded, and lower-count sequences lying one edit away from another sequence were also excluded. On the basis of fitting two negative binomial distributions, barcode sub-clusters with fewer than 20% of the maximum read count were discarded. TCRdb applied fastp at Q25 and MiXCR to the public reads, then kept only in-frame beta chains. Records with the same CDR3 protein are collapsed into one entry carrying the most frequent genes and DNA. These V and J calls derive from TCRdb rather than the authors' analysis. Counted in this sample were approximately 500,000 distinct CDR3 sequences; over 20% of them appeared once. The ten largest clonotypes hold around 0.86% of the sample.

The full study reports these points: Naive libraries contained spiked-in Jurkat TCR RNA (10 copies' worth), which is not part of the donor repertoire. Spiked-in Jurkat TCR RNA equivalent to a single cell was reported to be detectable even among over 800,000 naive CD8 T cells. Highly expanded clone sizes could be underestimated if identical TCR molecules share a barcode. Modeling estimated about three recovered TCR RNA copies per cell, compared with roughly 10 by digital PCR, which implies roughly 30% capture efficiency. In CMV-specific effector cells, clones with more than 20 RNA copies contained over 99% of molecules, whereas in naive cells such clones contained under 1% of molecules. When barcode sub-clustering was left out, chimeric consensus sequences inflated TCR diversity, with chimeras reaching as high as 47%.

The material sequenced was naive CD8+ T cells from blood, with Jurkat cell RNA spiked in. In the paper's terms, the cell subset or site label means: FACS-sorted CD8+CD4-CCR7+CD45RA+ naive T cells. The receptor's source is a human donor in good health. Some libraries in this study had Jurkat cell RNA spiked in. The sequence is built from TRBV6-2 or TRBV6-3 and TRBJ2-7; the D gene is perhaps TRBD2, from 6 matching bases. For the CDR3, the sequence is CTSSLGLYYEQYF. The nucleotide sequence is TGTACCAGCAGTCTGGGACTCTACTACGAGCAGTACTTC.